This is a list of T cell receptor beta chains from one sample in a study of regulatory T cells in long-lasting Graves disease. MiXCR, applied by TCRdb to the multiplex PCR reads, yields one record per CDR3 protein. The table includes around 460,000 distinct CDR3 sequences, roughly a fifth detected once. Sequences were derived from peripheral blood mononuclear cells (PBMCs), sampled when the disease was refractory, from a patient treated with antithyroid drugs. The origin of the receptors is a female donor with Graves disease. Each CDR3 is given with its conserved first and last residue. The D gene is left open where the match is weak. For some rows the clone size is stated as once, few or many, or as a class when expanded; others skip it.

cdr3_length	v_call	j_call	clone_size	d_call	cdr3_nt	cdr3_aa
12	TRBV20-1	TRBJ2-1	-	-	TGCAGTGCATCCGAGGACCGCAATGAGCAGTTCTTC	CSASEDRNEQFF
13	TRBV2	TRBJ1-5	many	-	TGTGCCAGCTCGAGGGGAATGGATCAGCCCCAGCATTTT	CASSRGMDQPQHF
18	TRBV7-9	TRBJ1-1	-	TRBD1	TGTGCCAGCAGCCCCCTCCCCGCGTTCGGGACAGGGACCACTGAAGCTTTCTTT	CASSPLPAFGTGTTEAFF
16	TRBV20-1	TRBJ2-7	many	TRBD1	TGCAGTGCTAGAGCTCCAGCCGGGACAGGGGTCCACGAGCAGTACTTC	CSARAPAGTGVHEQYF
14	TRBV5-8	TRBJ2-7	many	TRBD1	TGTGCCAGCAGCTCGGACAGGAACTCCTACGAGCAGTACTTC	CASSSDRNSYEQYF
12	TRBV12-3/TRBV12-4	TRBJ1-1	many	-	TGTGCCAGCAGCCTAGGGACGGCTGAAGCTTTCTTT	CASSLGTAEAFF
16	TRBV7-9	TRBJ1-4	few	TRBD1	TGTGCCAGCAGCCTACCACCCGGGACAGGGGATGAAAAACTGTTTTTT	CASSLPPGTGDEKLFF
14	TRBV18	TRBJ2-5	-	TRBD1	TGTGCCAGCTCACCGGGACAGGCCGGGGAGACCCAGTACTTC	CASSPGQAGETQYF
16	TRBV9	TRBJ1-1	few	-	TGTGCCAGCAGCGTAGGGGCGGCAGGGATGAACACTGAAGCTTTCTTT	CASSVGAAGMNTEAFF
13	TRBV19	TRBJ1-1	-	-	TGTGCCAGTAGTATCTGGGGCGTCACTGAAGCTTTCTTT	CASSIWGVTEAFF
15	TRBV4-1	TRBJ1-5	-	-	TGCGCCAGCAGCCAAGTCCTGGGCCTCTTTCAGCCCCAGCATTTT	CASSQVLGLFQPQHF
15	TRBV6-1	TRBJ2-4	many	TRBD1	TGTGCCAGCAGTACGGACAGGGAGAGCGAAAACATTCAGTACTTC	CASSTDRESENIQYF